Here is one T cell receptor beta chain with its context. This entry comes from a study of cytomegalovirus exposure and HLA in healthy donors. Primers for the PCR totalled 60 Vbeta and 13 Jbeta. Sequenced by immunoSEQ multiplex PCR; TCRdb stores in-frame clones only, minus some. Of about 170,000 clones in the sample, approximately 80% were seen once. CDR1 and CDR2 (germline): SEHNR, FQNEAQ (reference sequence). The J segment lost 7 bases and the V segment lost 1 base, leaving 3 bases of the junction unmatched. This CDR3 has 13 residues. The chain joins TRBV7-9 to TRBJ1-1, with 7 bases fitting TRBD1. The TCR sequence derives from a young woman in good health and CMV-seronegative. Sequencing was done on a sample of PBMCs. As DNA, the CDR3 is TGTGCCAGCAGCTTAGGGACAGGATATGAAGCTTTCTTT. Residues: CASSLGTGYEAFF.